This T cell receptor beta chain originates from a study of regulatory T cells in long-lasting Graves disease (dated by TCRdb to about 2021). A note on the overall study: Persistent Graves' disease was defined as persistently positive TSH receptor autoantibodies together with antithyroid drug treatment for over 5 years. The study was conducted in China and was registered as a clinical trial. Persistent Graves' disease patients were compared with newly diagnosed Graves' disease patients by peripheral blood TCR sequencing and RNA sequencing. Persistent Graves' disease patients in the clinical cohort had taken antithyroid drugs for 9 to 11 years on average. A total of roughly 33 samples were covered by TCR sequencing, comprising 13 persistent and around 20 newly diagnosed Graves' disease patients. Beyond this particular receptor, the publication reports: Only the TCR beta chain was sequenced and analyzed. As a limitation, the authors acknowledged that the small sample size may reduce accuracy. Compared with newly diagnosed patients, persistent Graves' disease patients had lower TCR Shannon entropy and fewer highly expanded clones, which suggests clonal expansion. Peripheral blood alone was examined, since thyroid tissue, which constituted the primary lesion, could not be accessed. Persistent disease showed preferential use of TRBV28, TRBJ1-2 and TRBJ2-5, whereas newly diagnosed disease favored TRBV20-1 and TRBJ2-1. More public clonotypes were shared among persistent patients (under 3,000) than among newly diagnosed patients (roughly 1,000).

Library method: multiplex PCR. The sequencer was an Illumina HiSeq 4000. To build TCR beta libraries, CDR3 regions were amplified by Arm-PCR using iRepertoire HTBI primers. PCR products were gel purified before sequencing. From the authors' description of their analysis: Gene usage analysis of CDR3 amino acid clonotypes relied on the roughly 67 TRBV and about 15 TRBJ segments identified across samples. COPE and FqMerger were used to merge the filtered high-quality paired reads into contigs. BLAST was used to align contigs to the IMGT TRBV, TRBD and TRBJ reference genes, and CDR3 was defined following IMGT. Any clonotype with a frequency above 0.1% was counted as a highly expanded clone. Repertoire diversity was measured by Shannon entropy, and V-J evenness by the Gini coefficient. A clonotype was considered public if more than one individual shared it. TCRdb applied fastp at Q25 and MiXCR to the public reads, then kept only in-frame beta chains. Rows are combined by CDR3 protein, so each entry shows the most common genes and DNA. These V and J calls are TCRdb output, not the study's own analysis. The sample yields 430,000 or so distinct CDR3 sequences; 21% were counted once. The top ten clonotypes cover approximately 14% of the sample.

V was cut back by 3 bases and J by 6 bases, leaving a gap of 9 bases between them. Based on the germline V gene (reference sequence), the CDR1 and CDR2 sequences are LNHNV and YYDKDF. Counted from cysteine to phenylalanine, this CDR3 has 12 amino acids. Just CDR3 DNA is preserved here, 36 bases in frame from base 1. This specimen's time point label, interpreted: persistent/refractory GD, antithyroid drugs over 5 years with positive TRAb. For both TCR sequencing and RNA sequencing, RNA was extracted from PBMCs in TRIzol. The diagnosis of Graves' disease was made according to American Thyroid Association guidelines. Patients were recruited from an endocrinology department in Xi'an, China. Each patient gave about 9.1 milliliters of peripheral blood, collected in an EDTA anticoagulant tube. PBMCs were isolated by Ficoll Paque Plus density gradient separation without further T cell sorting. An Agilent 2100 Bioanalyzer and agarose gel were used to assess RNA quality, and a NanoDrop 2000 was used to measure RNA concentration.

This clonotype came up many times. What antigen it recognizes has not been identified. No quality values exist for individual bases; no much larger clone is one base distant. The chain is assembled from TRBV15 and TRBJ2-7, with no reliable assignment of the D segment. The sequence came from a female donor with Graves disease. The sequencing used peripheral blood mononuclear cells (PBMCs), collected when the disease was refractory, from a patient treated with antithyroid drugs. The DNA sequence reads TGTGCCACCAGCAGGGCGGAGACCGAGCAGTACTTC. Its translation is CATSRAETEQYF.